The entry below gives a single TCR beta chain sequence along with its context. As originally analysed: Reference gene primer amplification in the assay estimated nucleated cell counts. Clones were read by immunoSEQ multiplex PCR, and TCRdb kept only the in-frame ones, dropping some. V and J calls plus clone size are reproduced from that table; the DNA served to infer D and trimming. The sample lists under 250,000 clones, approximately 82% occurring once. The V gene end was trimmed by 3 bases and the J gene end by 7 bases; junction bases not matched to a gene: 4. The CDR3 runs to 14 residues. Germline V gene lookup returns CDR1 LNHDA and CDR2 SQIVND (reference sequence). The data were taken from a study of blood T cell repertoires in COVID-19. Study overall: Samples taken during acute and convalescent COVID-19 were collected in the United States, Italy and Spain. T cells, B-cell-depleted T cells, or PBMCs provided the cDNA or gDNA that served as material.

This sequence joins TRBV19 and TRBJ1-4; 8 nucleotides match TRBD1. The receptor's source is a man between 50 and 59 years old with active or convalescent COVID-19. Sample: peripheral blood. CDR3 in DNA: TGTGCCAGTAGTATTGACAGGGGCACTGAAAAACTGTTTTTT. Amino acids: CASSIDRGTEKLFF.